This T cell receptor beta chain was documented in a study of OX40 agonist ivuxolimab in advanced cancers. Regarding the study in general: Ivuxolimab, which targeted the costimulatory receptor OX40 (CD134), was an agonistic, fully human IgG2 monoclonal antibody. Intravenous ivuxolimab was administered to patients every 2 weeks at six dose levels: 0.01, 0.1, 0.3, 1.5, 3 and 10 mg/kg. Of the roughly 50 dose-escalation patients, hepatocellular carcinoma was present in about 20, melanoma in around 15, renal cell carcinoma in 9 and head and neck cancer in 9. In the dose-escalation cohort, more than 75% of patients were male, and the mean age was roughly 60 years, with a range of about 23 to 85. Patients were allowed to have had prior anti-PD-1, anti-PD-L1 or anti-CTLA-4 therapy, and 30% to 50% of the dose-escalation patients had previously received checkpoint inhibitors. Partial responses were achieved by three dose-escalation patients, of whom one had hepatocellular carcinoma and two had cutaneous melanoma. The point of sequencing TCRbeta in the periphery was to test whether ivuxolimab changed TCR sequence diversity and drove clonal T-cell expansion. The paper reports the monotherapy dose-escalation portion (N of about 54 patients) of the phase I ivuxolimab trial. Beyond this particular receptor, the publication reports: After ivuxolimab, expanded clones were on average more numerous among CD8+ T cells than among CD4+ T cells. Partial responders in the 0.1-3.0 mg/kg groups had among the lowest normalized peripheral clonal expansion, especially among CD8+ T cells. Low levels of normalized T-cell clonal expansion were also seen in some nonresponding patients. At doses of 0.1 to 3.0 mg/kg, clonal expansion of both CD4+ and CD8+ T cells in blood was seen between baseline and week 6. The antigen specificity of the peripheral T cells that underwent clonal expansion was not determined.

Spanning cysteine to phenylalanine, the CDR3 consists of 16 amino acids. Here the CDR3 DNA is all that survives: 48 bases in frame from base 1. The germline V gene supplies CDR1 SGHNT and CDR2 YENEEA. V is pruned by 6 bases and J by 1 base, leaving 2 bases of the junction without a gene match. Patients with autoimmune disease history or receiving systemic immunosuppression were excluded from the trial. Peripheral blood for TCR sequencing was collected from all dose cohorts at baseline, on cycle 4 day 1, and on cycle 7 day 1. The samples were drawn from a first-in-human, open-label, multicenter phase I dose-escalation trial of ivuxolimab. Adults with locally advanced or metastatic head and neck squamous cell, hepatocellular, melanoma or renal cell carcinoma were enrolled in the trial. Before TCR sequencing, CD4+ and CD8+ T cells were separately sorted from peripheral blood. Genomic DNA was isolated from the sorted cells so that the TCRbeta CDR3 region could be sequenced. TCRbeta CDR3 regions were sequenced using the immunoSEQ Assay. The clones in this table, taken by TCRdb from immuneACCESS, are in-frame only. Not every clone is retained; where verified, under half of the shortfall comes from an unresolved V gene, and the cause of the rest is unknown. Across this sample there are around 74,000 clones, with approximately 92% seen only once. The ten largest clones capture 0.5% to 0.55% of the sample.

In the case of this clone: It has no known antigen specificity. No base qualities exist here, and no much larger clone lies one base off it.

Here the chain combines TRBV11-3 and TRBJ2-1; a stretch of 14 junction bases matches TRBD2. The specimen comprised CD4+ or CD8+ T cells sorted from blood, sampled in a trial of the OX40 agonist ivuxolimab. The receptor was derived from an adult with an advanced solid tumor such as melanoma, head and neck, liver or kidney cancer. The DNA sequence is as follows: TGTGCCAGCAGTTGGACTAGCGGGAGGTCCTACAATGAGCAGTTCTTC. This translates into CASSWTSGRSYNEQFF.